Shown below are 26 T cell receptor beta chains from a single sample sequenced in a study of shared clonotypes between healthy human individuals. Using immunoSEQ multiplex PCR, the repertoire was profiled, and TCRdb retains in-frame clones only, with some absent. The sample contains 2 million to 2.5 million clones, approximately 93% of which appear only once. Sequencing was performed on naive CD4+ T cells from PBMCs. Described subset: CD45RA+ positively selected. The receptor source for this set is a man aged 18-30 years in good health. Some clones in this sample may be carry-over from other donors' samples.

The chain has TRBV2 and TRBJ2-2, with D unclear. The CDR3 length is 15 residues. The germline V and J ends were trimmed by 4 bases and 0 bases, with 9 bases remaining between them. Germline assignment: CDR1 SNHLY and CDR2 FYNNEI. CDR3 sequence reads: CASSVKYSNTGELFF. The CDR3 nucleotides read TGTGCCAGCAGTGTTAAGTATTCGAACACCGGGGAGCTGTTTTTT.

The chain combines TRBV4-3 with TRBJ2-1, with 7 bases aligning to TRBD2. J was trimmed by 10 bases and V by 0 bases; bases with no gene match: 9. CDR1 and CDR2 (germline): LGHNA, YSLEER. This CDR3 is built from 15 residues. This CDR3 reads CASSQDRREGREQFF. In DNA, the CDR3 is TGCGCCAGCAGCCAAGATCGGAGGGAGGGCCGGGAGCAGTTCTTC.

The chain uses TRBV6-6 and TRBJ2-7; 8 bases agree with TRBD1. Germline CDR1 and CDR2: MNHNY and SVGAGI (reference sequence). The length of the CDR3 is 14 residues. The V segment lost 0 bases and the J segment 6 bases; nucleotides outside the gene matches: 4. CDR3 sequence: CASSYSGTGGEQYF. As DNA, the CDR3 is TGTGCCAGCAGTTACTCGGGGACAGGTGGCGAGCAGTACTTC.

The V gene is TRBV29-1, the J gene TRBJ2-7; 14 bases are shared with TRBD2. V dropped 0 bases and J dropped 4; count of bases not matched to a gene: 5. This CDR3 is 16 amino acids long. The germline gives CDR1 SQVTM, CDR2 ANQGSEA. The CDR3 spells CSVEEYGTSGSYEQYF. The DNA of the CDR3 is TGCAGCGTTGAAGAATACGGGACTAGCGGGAGTTACGAGCAGTACTTC.

This clone appeared a few times. This sequence joins TRBV30 and TRBJ1-1; D is unclear. CDR1 is GTSNPN and CDR2 is SVGIG in the germline V gene (reference sequence). This CDR3 has 13 residues. Trimming stripped 2 bases from V and 6 bases from J, with 13 bases between. The CDR3: CAWSSWTGAEAFF. The CDR3 nucleotides read TGTGCCTGGAGTTCTTGGACCGGAGCTGAAGCTTTCTTT.

This clone was counted a single time. This sample includes further DNA sequences coding for the same CDR3. This chain links TRBV5-8 with TRBJ1-5; 7 nucleotides line up with TRBD1. The V and J ends lost 0 bases and 7 bases, in that order; junction bases with no gene match: 1. The CDR3 has 13 residues. The germline CDR1 and CDR2 sequences are SGHTS and YDEGEE. The CDR3: CASSLDRGQPQHF. The CDR3 DNA reads TGTGCCAGCAGCTTGGACAGGGGCCAGCCCCAGCATTTT. The whole variable domain, filled in from reference TRBV5-8 and TRBJ1-5, reads EAGVTQSPTHLIKTRGQQATLRCSPISGHTSVYWYQQALGLGLQFLLWYDEGEERNRGNFPPRFSGRQFPNYSSELNVNALELEDSALYLCASSLDRGQPQHFGDGTRLSIL.

J is TRBJ2-1 and V is TRBV7-2; 7 bases match TRBD2. With V trimmed by 6 bases and J by 6 bases, 8 bases remained unmatched. Germline assignment: CDR1 SGHTA and CDR2 FQGNSA. The CDR3 runs 14 residues. The CDR3 protein is CASRGGRVRNEQFF. The CDR3 coding sequence is TGTGCCAGCAGAGGCGGGAGAGTCCGCAATGAGCAGTTCTTC.

This clone has more than one count but fewer than ten. Within the sample, other DNA sequences also encode this same CDR3. This chain connects TRBV30 to TRBJ1-1; D is undetermined. The V and J ends lost 2 bases and 0 bases respectively, with 7 bases between them. CDR1 GTSNPN and CDR2 SVGIG come from the germline V gene (reference sequence). This CDR3 region has 13 residues. In nucleotides, the CDR3 is TGTGCCTGGAGTCCCCGAGTGAACACTGAAGCTTTCTTT. Translating it yields CAWSPRVNTEAFF.

As regards this clone: Other DNA sequences in this sample translate to the same CDR3. The V gene is TRBV30, the J gene TRBJ1-3, with D unresolved. V was trimmed by 5 bases and J by 4 bases, leaving 9 bases between them. Germline V gives CDR1 GTSNPN, CDR2 SVGIG (reference sequence). This CDR3 region has 12 residues. The CDR3 DNA reads as TGTGCCTGGGGATTGTCAGGAAACACCATATATTTT. Its protein is CAWGLSGNTIYF.

The rearrangement joins TRBV5-1 to TRBJ2-7, with TRBD1 as a possible D gene (5 bases). The V gene lost 4 bases and the J gene lost 0 bases, with 11 bases spanning the gap. Germline V gives CDR1 SGHRS, CDR2 YFSETQ. This CDR3 comprises 14 residues. This chain's CDR3 is CASSNDRSSYEQYF. The CDR3 coding sequence is TGCGCCAGCAGCAACGACAGATCCTCCTACGAGCAGTACTTC.

The CDR3 here is CASRPPRASASYEQYF. The CDR3 nucleotides are TGTGCCAGCAGACCCCCCCGGGCTAGCGCTTCCTACGAGCAGTACTTC. This rearrangement joins TRBV2 to TRBJ2-7, with D perhaps TRBD2 (6 bases). Germline CDR1 reads SNHLY; CDR2 reads FYNNEI. V lost 6 bases and J 1 base, leaving 19 bases between the germline ends. The CDR3 runs 16 residues.

The gene calls are TRBV7-2 and TRBJ2-2, with D uncertain. This CDR3 is built from 15 residues. The germline V and J ends were trimmed by 1 base and 2 bases, with 8 bases remaining between them. Germline V lookup: CDR1 SGHTA, CDR2 FQGNSA. CDR3 DNA: TGTGCCAGCAGCTTAGTATACAAAAACACCGGGGAGCTGTTTTTT. Its protein is CASSLVYKNTGELFF.

As DNA, the CDR3 is TGTGCCAGCAGTTTCAACAATCAAAATCTAGCCACCTTC. Its protein product is CASSFNNQNLATF. The chain recombines TRBV28 with TRBJ1-2, with no clear D. Germline lookup yields CDR1 MDHEN and CDR2 SYDVKM. This CDR3 has 13 residues. V lost 3 bases to trimming and J lost 13 bases, with 18 bases between them.

V is TRBV5-1 and J is TRBJ2-5; TRBD2 is a possible D gene (6 bases). The CDR3 is 15 amino acids. V was shortened by 0 bases and J by 5 bases, with 14 bases between the two germline ends. Germline CDR1 is SGHRS and CDR2 is YFSETQ. This CDR3 reads CASSLGGTARETQYF. CDR3 DNA: TGCGCCAGCAGCTTGGGAGGGACTGCCAGGGAGACCCAGTACTTC.

The CDR3 coding sequence is TGTGCCAGCTCACCCTACGGACAGGGATTGAACACTGAAGCTTTCTTT. It is translated as CASSPYGQGLNTEAFF. The chain employs TRBV18 and TRBJ1-1; 8 positions match TRBD1. The CDR3 is 16 amino acids. CDR1 KGHSH and CDR2 LQKENI come from the germline V gene. J was trimmed by 0 bases and V by 3 bases; bases with no gene match: 6.

CDR3 amino acids: CASSEERAPYNEQFF. CDR3 in DNA: TGTGCCAGCAGTGAGGAACGGGCTCCCTACAATGAGCAGTTCTTC. This chain uses TRBV2 with TRBJ2-1; D gene uncertain. V lost 3 bases and J 2 bases, leaving 11 bases between the germline ends. The germline CDR1 and CDR2 sequences are SNHLY and FYNNEI. This CDR3 is 15 amino acids long.

V is TRBV19 and J is TRBJ1-5; D gene unclear. This CDR3 contains 16 residues. Germline V gene lookup returns CDR1 LNHDA and CDR2 SQIVND (reference sequence). Trimming removed 5 bases at V and 0 bases at J, with 14 bases between. The CDR3 protein is CASSPRTAYSNQPQHF. The CDR3 DNA sequence: TGTGCCAGTAGTCCCCGGACGGCCTATAGCAATCAGCCCCAGCATTTT. The whole variable domain, filled in from reference TRBV19 and TRBJ1-5, reads DGGITQSPKYLFRKEGQNVTLSCEQNLNHDAMYWYRQDPGQGLRLIYYSQIVNDFQKGDIAEGYSVSREKKESFPLTVTSAQKNPTAFYLCASSPRTAYSNQPQHFGDGTRLSIL.

This chain joins TRBV9 and TRBJ2-1, with D perhaps TRBD2 (5 bases). Germline V gives CDR1 SGDLS, CDR2 YYNGEE. CDR3 length equals 15 residues. Trimming shortened V by 3 bases and J by 0 bases, and 10 bases separated the two germline ends. The CDR3 spells CASSGRASSYNEQFF. The CDR3 DNA is TGTGCCAGCAGCGGGCGGGCGAGCTCCTACAATGAGCAGTTCTTC.

The chain couples TRBV6-5 to TRBJ2-1; D is uncertain. This CDR3 comprises 13 residues. Per the germline V gene, CDR1 is MNHEY and CDR2 is SVGAGI. Trimming took off 1 base at V and 9 bases at J, with 10 bases between the two ends. The CDR3 spells CASSYFMKSEQFF. For the CDR3, the DNA is TGTGCCAGCAGTTACTTCATGAAGAGTGAGCAGTTCTTC.

The chain couples TRBV4-1 to TRBJ2-3; D unclear. CDR3 length: 14 amino acids. Trimming shortened V by 3 bases and J by 4 bases, and 11 bases separated the two germline ends. CDR1 MGHRA and CDR2 YSYEKL come from the germline V gene. CDR3 loop: CASSQIRRADTQYF. CDR3 nucleotides: TGCGCCAGCAGCCAGATCCGCCGCGCAGATACGCAGTATTTT.

This clone was detected only once. The V gene is TRBV27, the J gene TRBJ2-1; 10 bases match TRBD2. J gave up 7 bases and V 4 bases, and 7 bases lay outside the gene matches. CDR3 size: 15 residues. Germline loops: CDR1 MNHEY, CDR2 SMNVEV (reference sequence). CDR3 nucleotides: TGTGCCAGCAGTTCCCTAGCGGGAGCGATGAATGAGCAGTTCTTC. This gives the protein CASSSLAGAMNEQFF.

V is TRBV27 and J is TRBJ2-7, with D possibly called TRBD1 or TRBD2 (5 bases each). The CDR3 totals 15 residues. CDR1 and CDR2 from the germline V gene are MNHEY and SMNVEV (reference sequence). Trimming shortened V by 5 bases and J by 0 bases, and 14 bases separated the two germline ends. The CDR3 is CASSPRTGTSYEQYF. DNA of the CDR3: TGTGCCAGCAGTCCACGGACGGGGACCTCCTACGAGCAGTACTTC.

The chain combines TRBV7-6 with TRBJ2-7, with 8 bases fitting TRBD2. Per germline, CDR1 SGHVS and CDR2 FNYEAQ. V was pared by 4 bases and J by 3 bases, with 8 bases of the junction left unmatched. The CDR3 is 15 amino acids. The CDR3 nucleotides are TGTGCCAGCAGCTCTGGACTAGCCGCTTACTACGAGCAGTACTTC. It is translated as CASSSGLAAYYEQYF.

This chain links TRBV11-1 with TRBJ2-1, with 15 nucleotides matching TRBD2. The length of the CDR3 is 16 residues. In germline, CDR1 is SGHAT, CDR2 FQDESV (reference sequence). V trimming: 4 bases; J trimming: 4 bases; junction bases outside the gene matches: 2. The CDR3 DNA is TGTGCCAGCAGCTGGACTAGCGGGAGGGCTTACAATGAGCAGTTCTTC. This gives the protein CASSWTSGRAYNEQFF.

The sample holds one count of this clone. The chain uses TRBV14 and TRBJ2-1; TRBD2 might be the D (5 bases). This CDR3 region has 14 residues. Germline V CDR1 and CDR2: SGHDN, FVKESK. V was shortened by 4 bases and J by 7 bases, with 14 bases between the two germline ends. CDR3 DNA: TGTGCCAGCAGCCCAATACCACGGGAAAATGAGCAGTTCTTC. Amino acids: CASSPIPRENEQFF.

The chain employs TRBV5-1 and TRBJ2-3; 10 bases map to TRBD2. V shed 0 bases, J shed 6 bases, and the junction held 7 bases outside the gene matches. Germline V gives CDR1 SGHRS, CDR2 YFSETQ. The CDR3 is made up of 16 amino acids. The DNA of the CDR3 is TGCGCCAGCAGCTTGGGAGTAGCGGGAGGCGAGGATACGCAGTATTTT. Amino acid sequence: CASSLGVAGGEDTQYF.